This T cell receptor beta chain was recorded in a study of shared clonotypes between healthy human individuals. Findings and limits, study-wide: Though the depth was large, rarefaction showed that sorted-subset sequencing was incomplete.

The CDR3 spans 14 residues. Germline V gene sequence: CDR1 SGHRS, CDR2 YFSETQ. The V and J ends lost 0 bases and 3 bases respectively, with 10 bases between them. Original analysis: ImmunoSEQ output lacked quality scores and full-length reads, limiting matched filtering. The method was immunoSEQ multiplex PCR; TCRdb's version includes in-frame clones alone and lacks a portion of them. From that table come the V and J calls and clone size; the DNA was used to work out D and trimming. The top ten hold around 0.13% of the sample, which has 2 million to 2.5 million clones, 95% seen once. About this clone: What it binds is not known. Distinct nucleotide sequences in the sample also encode this CDR3.

This chain uses TRBV5-1 with TRBJ2-7; tentatively, D is TRBD1 (6 bases). The sample consisted of naive CD4+ T cells sorted from blood. Documented subset: CD45RA+ positively selected. This TCR was recovered from a man aged 18-30 years in good health. In DNA form, the CDR3 reads TGCGCCAGCAGCTTGGGGCAGGGGAGCTACGAGCAGTACTTC. Its translation is CASSLGQGSYEQYF.